Listed below are T cell receptor beta chains from one sample, sequenced in a study of blood T cell repertoires in COVID-19. The data were produced by immunoSEQ multiplex PCR, yet TCRdb's version contains in-frame clones alone and is incomplete. This sample has approximately 260,000 clones, with 88% found just once. Sequencing was done on a sample of peripheral blood. These receptors all come from a woman aged 35 to 49 who had recovered from COVID-19. The CDR3 runs from the conserved cysteine through the conserved F or W. Each record gives: D gene, J gene, V gene, clone size, CDR3 protein, CDR3 DNA. The D gene is left open where the match is weak. Clone size is shown for a subset of rows, as once, few, many or a class of expanded clone.

TRBD2 | TRBJ2-7 | TRBV9 | . | CASSPSGGSSYEQYF | TGTGCCAGCAGTCCTAGCGGGGGCAGCTCCTACGAGCAGTACTTC
TRBD1 | TRBJ1-4 | TRBV2 | . | CASSPGQGIGKLFF | TGTGCCAGCAGTCCTGGACAGGGGATAGGAAAACTGTTTTTT
TRBD1 | TRBJ1-2 | TRBV5-6 | . | CASSPLGQGLSNYGYTF | TGTGCCAGCAGCCCCCTTGGACAGGGGCTCTCTAACTATGGCTACACCTTC
. | TRBJ1-5 | TRBV11-2 | few | CASSLGGGMNQPQHF | TGTGCCAGCAGCTTAGGGGGGGGCATGAATCAGCCCCAGCATTTT
TRBD1 | TRBJ2-3 | TRBV19 | . | CASSIQGAHLSADTQYF | TGTGCCAGTAGTATACAGGGGGCTCATTTGAGTGCAGATACGCAGTATTTT
. | TRBJ1-5 | TRBV4-3 | few | CASSQDRGDPPRAQHF | TGCGCCAGCAGCCAAGATCGGGGGGACCCGCCCCGGGCCCAGCATTTT
TRBD2 | TRBJ2-7 | TRBV7-8 | once | CASSPRPAALAGAKAEQYF | TGTGCCAGCAGCCCCCGCCCCGCGGCGCTAGCGGGAGCGAAAGCCGAGCAGTACTTC
. | TRBJ1-4 | TRBV6-5 | . | CASAGWANEKLFF | TGTGCCAGCGCAGGGTGGGCTAATGAAAAACTGTTTTTT
TRBD2 | TRBJ2-1 | TRBV4-1 | . | CASSHLAGPSYNEQFF | TGCGCCAGCAGCCACCTAGCGGGCCCCTCCTACAATGAGCAGTTCTTC
. | TRBJ1-1 | TRBV19 | . | CASSTPGDRWREAFF | TGTGCCAGTTCCACCCCTGGAGACAGGTGGAGGGAAGCTTTCTTT
TRBD2 | TRBJ2-7 | TRBV11-2 | . | CASSLGLIPALSYEQYF | TGTGCCAGCAGTTTGGGACTAATTCCAGCCCTCTCCTACGAGCAGTACTTC
. | TRBJ1-5 | TRBV6-6 | . | CASSTAGLNQPQHF | TGTGCCAGCAGCACCGCGGGCCTCAATCAGCCCCAGCATTTT
. | TRBJ1-5 | TRBV10-1 | . | CASSDFEGPGSFQPQHF | TGCGCCAGCAGTGATTTTGAAGGGCCGGGAAGTTTTCAGCCCCAGCATTTT
. | TRBJ1-2 | TRBV3-1/TRBV3-2 | few | CASSQDRGIYGYTF | TGTGCCAGCAGCCAAGATAGGGGGATCTATGGCTACACCTTC
. | TRBJ1-3 | TRBV4-1 | . | CASSKQLSGNTIYF | TGCGCCAGCAGCAAACAGCTCTCTGGAAACACCATATATTTT
TRBD1 | TRBJ1-4 | TRBV5-6 | . | CASSSGQSNEKLFF | TGTGCCAGCAGCTCGGGACAGTCTAATGAAAAACTGTTTTTT
. | TRBJ2-1 | TRBV11-3 | . | CASRAPESGYNEQFF | TGTGCCAGCCGCGCCCCGGAGAGCGGTTACAATGAGCAGTTCTTC
. | TRBJ2-1 | TRBV7-8 | . | CASSLVKGAYNEQFF | TGTGCCAGCAGCTTAGTTAAGGGAGCCTACAATGAGCAGTTCTTC
. | TRBJ1-2 | TRBV7-9 | . | CASSLSAGLYGYTF | TGTGCCAGCAGCTTATCTGCAGGGCTCTATGGCTACACCTTC
. | TRBJ2-1 | TRBV3-1/TRBV3-2 | once | CASSQAELGGTRNEQFF | TGTGCCAGCAGCCAAGCTGAACTGGGGGGAACTCGCAATGAGCAGTTCTTC
TRBD2 | TRBJ2-1 | TRBV19 | few | CASSGLAGSYNEQFF | TGTGCCAGTAGTGGTCTAGCGGGCTCCTACAATGAGCAGTTCTTC
TRBD1 | TRBJ1-2 | TRBV27 | . | CASSGQGKVSNYGYTF | TGTGCCAGCAGTGGACAGGGGAAGGTTAGCAACTATGGCTACACCTTC
. | TRBJ2-2 | TRBV19 | . | CASSISTANTGELFF | TGTGCCAGTAGTATTTCGACAGCGAACACCGGGGAGCTGTTTTTT
TRBD2 | TRBJ2-7 | TRBV7-8 | . | CASSSRLAGGFYEQYF | TGTGCCAGCAGCTCTCGACTAGCGGGAGGGTTCTACGAGCAGTACTTC
TRBD2 | TRBJ2-7 | TRBV6-5 | . | CASSPSGRDYEQYF | TGTGCCAGCAGTCCTAGCGGGAGAGACTACGAGCAGTACTTC
TRBD2 | TRBJ2-1 | TRBV25-1 | . | CASRISGAGNEQFF | TGTGCCAGCAGGATTAGCGGGGCCGGGAATGAGCAGTTCTTC
TRBD1 | TRBJ1-2 | TRBV4-1 | . | CASSQDPRGQGGITGYGYTF | TGCGCCAGCAGCCAAGATCCCCGAGGACAGGGAGGCATAACTGGATATGGCTACACCTTC
. | TRBJ2-1 | TRBV7-2 | once | CASSLADSAGNEQFF | TGTGCCAGCAGCTTAGCGGACTCGGCGGGCAATGAGCAGTTCTTC
TRBD1 | TRBJ2-1 | TRBV11-3 | . | CASSSRDRRNNEQFF | TGTGCCAGCAGCTCCCGGGACAGGCGGAACAATGAGCAGTTCTTC
TRBD1 | TRBJ1-2 | TRBV6-2/TRBV6-3 | . | CASSPTRTGGWYGYTF | TGTGCCAGCAGCCCAACCCGGACAGGGGGTTGGTATGGCTACACCTTC
TRBD2 | TRBJ2-3 | TRBV7-9 | . | CASSHRLADTDTQYF | TGTGCCAGCAGCCATCGACTAGCGGACACAGATACGCAGTATTTT
. | TRBJ1-5 | TRBV6-6 | . | CASTKPGRGQPQHF | TGTGCCAGCACCAAACCGGGGAGGGGTCAGCCCCAGCATTTT
. | TRBJ2-7 | TRBV5-5 | . | CASSFGVYEQYF | TGTGCCAGCAGCTTTGGAGTCTACGAGCAGTACTTC
TRBD1 | TRBJ2-7 | TRBV14 | . | CASSLSGGEQYF | TGTGCCAGCAGCCTCTCAGGGGGCGAGCAGTACTTC